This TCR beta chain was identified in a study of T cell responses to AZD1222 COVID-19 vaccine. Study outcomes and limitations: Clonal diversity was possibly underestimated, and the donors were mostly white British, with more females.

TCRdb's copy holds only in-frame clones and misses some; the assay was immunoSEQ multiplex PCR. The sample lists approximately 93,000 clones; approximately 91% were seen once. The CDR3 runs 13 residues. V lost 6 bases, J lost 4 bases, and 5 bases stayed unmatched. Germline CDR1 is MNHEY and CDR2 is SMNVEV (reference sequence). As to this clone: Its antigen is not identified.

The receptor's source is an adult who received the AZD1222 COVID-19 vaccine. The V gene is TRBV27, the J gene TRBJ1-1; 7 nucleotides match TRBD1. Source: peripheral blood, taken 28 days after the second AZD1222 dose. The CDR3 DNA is TGTGCCAGCAGGCAGACAGGGTCCACTGAAGCTTTCTTT. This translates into CASRQTGSTEAFF.